This TCR beta chain originates from a study of OX40 agonist ivuxolimab in advanced cancers. The CDR3 has 15 amino acids. Germline-derived CDR1 and CDR2 are SGHRS and YFSETQ. The V and J ends lost 2 bases and 3 bases, in that order; junction bases with no gene match: 6. The method was immunoSEQ multiplex PCR; TCRdb's version includes in-frame clones alone and lacks a portion of them. The table shows tens of thousands of clones, with approximately 83% occurring only once. This clonotype originated in an adult with an advanced solid tumor such as melanoma, head and neck, liver or kidney cancer. Sequences were derived from CD4+ or CD8+ T cells sorted from blood, sampled in a trial of the OX40 agonist ivuxolimab. The chain uses TRBV5-1 and TRBJ2-3; 7 positions match TRBD2. CDR3 region: CASSFGRGETDTQYF. The CDR3 nucleotides read TGCGCCAGCAGCTTCGGACGGGGGGAAACAGATACGCAGTATTTT.